A single sample is the source of the 5 T cell receptor beta chains below, sequenced in a study of T cells in Graves' hyperthyroidism and ophthalmopathy (dated by TCRdb to about 2019). The method behind the library was multiplex PCR. For sequencing, an Illumina HiSeq 2000 was employed. The TCR beta CDR3 regions were amplified from RNA transcripts. The first round of RT-PCR for the TCR CDR3 was performed with the HTBI primer set and the Qiagen OneStep RT-PCR kit. In TCRdb, the public reads were trimmed at Q25 with fastp and aligned with MiXCR, with productive beta chains retained. Rows matching on CDR3 protein sequence are summarized as one entry with the most common DNA and genes. Within this sample are about 480,000 distinct CDR3 sequences, with roughly 24% of them counted one time only. The ten top clones hold approximately 10% of the sample. Sample: blood. The receptor source for this set is a woman in her 30s with Graves' ophthalmopathy.

This clonotype turned up a few times. This chain uses TRBV7-9 with TRBJ1-1; a weak D match, TRBD1 (5 bases). CDR3 length: 15 amino acids. Germline V CDR1 and CDR2: SEHNR, FQNEAQ (reference sequence). V shed 2 bases and J shed 1 base, with 11 bases lying between them. In DNA form, the CDR3 reads TGTGCCAGCAGCTTATTTCGGGGCAAGAACACTGAAGCTTTCTTT. Amino acid sequence: CASSLFRGKNTEAFF.

This clonotype was seen at least ten times. This sequence joins TRBV6-4 and TRBJ2-2; tentative D call: TRBD1 (5 bases). The CDR3 has 16 amino acids. Germline lookup yields CDR1 MRHNA and CDR2 SNTAGT. V lost 0 bases and J lost 6, with 14 bases in between. The CDR3 nucleotides read TGTGCCAGCAGTGACTCAGGTTCCAGGGCGGCCGGGGAGCTGTTTTTT. It encodes CASSDSGSRAAGELFF.

This clonotype has more than one count but fewer than ten. This rearrangement joins TRBV10-3 to TRBJ1-5; D not certain. Looked up from germline, CDR1 is ENHRY and CDR2 is SYGVKD. Trimming took off 10 bases at V and 2 bases at J, with 18 bases between the two ends. The CDR3 is 15 amino acids. CDR3 nucleotide sequence: TGTGCCACCGCGGACGGCCCCGGAGGCAATCAGCCCCAGCATTTT. Translated: CATADGPGGNQPQHF.

This clonotype was observed at least ten times. The rearrangement joins TRBV6-5 to TRBJ1-2; 7 nucleotides agree with TRBD1. Trimming took 7 bases from V and 4 from J; bases not matched to a gene: 9. The CDR3 runs 14 residues. CDR1 is MNHEY, CDR2 SVGAGI, per germline. In DNA form, the CDR3 reads TGTGCCAGCATTTCGACAGGGATTATCTATGGCTACACCTTC. Translated, it gives CASISTGIIYGYTF.

This clonotype appeared once. The CDR3 loop is CASSELFGKGDAFF. The CDR3 region has the DNA TGTGCCAGCAGTGAATTGTTCGGCAAGGGGGATGCTTTCTTT. V gene TRBV6-1 combines with J gene TRBJ1-1; D possibly corresponds to TRBD1 (6 bases). The germline V gene encodes CDR1 MNHNS and CDR2 SASEGT. V was clipped by 2 bases and J by 11 bases, with 18 bases between them. The CDR3 runs to 14 residues.